The rows below give T cell receptor beta chains drawn from one sample of a study of blood T cell repertoires in COVID-19. The assay was immunoSEQ multiplex PCR, and TCRdb's table has in-frame clones only and misses some. The table records approximately 250,000 clones, nearly 85% of them present only once. The material sequenced was peripheral blood. The receptor source for this set is a human donor in a cohort sampled during active COVID-19. CDR3s include the opening cysteine and the closing phenylalanine or tryptophan. The order of the fields is clone size, J gene, V gene, D gene, CDR3 protein, CDR3 DNA. The D gene is left open where the match is weak. The size entry is marked missing in some rows and otherwise reads once, few, many or a size class.

.	TRBJ2-5	TRBV6-7	.	CASSYKCGPREDQYF	TGTGCCAGCAGTTACAAATGTGGGCCCAGGGAGGACCAGTACTTC
once	TRBJ1-5	TRBV5-8	.	CASSWTDYQPQHF	TGTGCCAGCAGTTGGACAGACTATCAGCCCCAGCATTTT
.	TRBJ2-3	TRBV5-1	.	CASSLTGKDTQYF	TGCGCCAGCAGCTTGACAGGGAAAGATACGCAGTATTTT
.	TRBJ1-2	TRBV29-1	.	CSVEAFPGDNGYTF	TGCAGCGTTGAAGCATTTCCAGGGGACAATGGCTACACCTTC
.	TRBJ2-6	TRBV11-1	.	CASSQGSGANVLTF	TGTGCCAGCAGTCAGGGCTCTGGGGCCAACGTCCTGACTTTC
.	TRBJ2-7	TRBV7-2	TRBD2	CASSPGTSGAYEQYF	TGTGCCAGCAGCCCAGGGACTAGCGGGGCCTACGAGCAGTACTTC
.	TRBJ2-5	TRBV2	TRBD2	CASSTGHLAGARVAQYF	TGTGCCAGCAGTACCGGTCATTTAGCGGGGGCTAGAGTGGCCCAGTACTTC
.	TRBJ1-1	TRBV9	.	CASSLSADWNTEAFF	TGTGCCAGCAGCTTAAGCGCTGACTGGAACACTGAAGCTTTCTTT
few	TRBJ2-2	TRBV5-4	TRBD2	CASSPGGGGLNTGELFF	TGTGCCAGCAGCCCGGGAGGCGGGGGGTTGAACACCGGGGAGCTGTTTTTT
.	TRBJ2-3	TRBV5-1	TRBD1	CASSLGGTGITDTQYF	TGCGCCAGCAGCTTGGGAGGGACAGGCATCACAGATACGCAGTATTTT
.	TRBJ2-7	TRBV12-3/TRBV12-4	TRBD1	CASRRDRGNEQYF	TGTGCCAGCCGTAGGGACAGGGGAAACGAGCAGTACTTC
.	TRBJ2-1	TRBV6-6	TRBD2	CASAGDYAYNEQFF	TGTGCCAGCGCCGGGGACTATGCCTACAATGAGCAGTTCTTC
.	TRBJ2-1	TRBV29-1	.	CSVEGGWGEQFF	TGCAGCGTTGAAGGAGGGTGGGGTGAGCAGTTCTTC
.	TRBJ2-1	TRBV5-1	TRBD1	CASSLAGDSSYNEQFF	TGCGCCAGCAGCTTGGCAGGGGACAGCTCCTACAATGAGCAGTTCTTC
.	TRBJ1-6	TRBV11-2	.	CASSFEGLSYNSPLHF	TGTGCCAGCAGCTTTGAGGGTCTCTCCTATAATTCACCCCTCCACTTT
.	TRBJ2-5	TRBV19	TRBD2	CASSMAALAGGRETQYF	TGTGCCAGTAGTATGGCCGCGCTAGCGGGGGGAAGAGAGACCCAGTACTTC
.	TRBJ2-1	TRBV30	TRBD1	CASDRGTYNEQFF	TGTGCCTCTGACAGGGGAACCTACAATGAGCAGTTCTTC
.	TRBJ2-5	TRBV7-2	TRBD2	CASGIAGETQYF	TGTGCCAGCGGGATAGCGGGAGAGACCCAGTACTTC
.	TRBJ2-7	TRBV3-1/TRBV3-2	.	CASSQDLRLNEQYF	TGTGCCAGCAGCCAAGATTTACGGTTGAACGAGCAGTACTTC
.	TRBJ2-5	TRBV29-1	TRBD2	CSIAGGEETQYF	TGCAGCATAGCGGGAGGGGAAGAGACCCAGTACTTC
.	TRBJ2-1	TRBV5-8	.	CASSLLGQNNEQFF	TGTGCCAGCAGCTTATTGGGGCAAAACAATGAGCAGTTCTTC